A selection of T cell receptor beta chains follows, all from one sample in a study of beta chain features in type 1 diabetes. Libraries were prepared by immunoSEQ multiplex PCR; TCRdb keeps only in-frame clonotypes and omits some of them. In the table there are more than 250,000 clones, about a fifth of which are singletons. Sequenced input: naive CD4+ T cells from blood. The source of these receptors is a woman between 40 and 50 years old with type 1 diabetes. Both conserved end residues are part of each CDR3. D genes are given only for firm matches. Size tells how often a clone was seen (once, few, many) or the class of an expanded clone, and some rows leave it out.

v_call	d_call	j_call	clone_size	cdr3_aa	cdr3_nt
TRBV5-4	.	TRBJ1-6	.	CASSFDGDSPLHF	TGTGCCAGCAGCTTCGACGGGGATTCACCCCTCCACTTT
TRBV9	TRBD1	TRBJ1-2	.	CASSVGQGTYGYTF	TGTGCCAGCAGCGTTGGACAGGGGACCTATGGCTACACCTTC
TRBV13	.	TRBJ2-6	.	CASSPNGAGANVLTF	TGTGCCAGCAGCCCCAACGGTGCCGGGGCCAACGTCCTGACTTTC
TRBV9	TRBD1	TRBJ2-7	.	CASSVMDRGFYEQYF	TGTGCCAGCAGCGTTATGGACAGGGGCTTCTACGAGCAGTACTTC
TRBV9	.	TRBJ2-6	once	CASSPRGSGANVLTF	TGTGCCAGCAGCCCGCGGGGTTCTGGGGCCAACGTCCTGACTTTC
TRBV6-6	.	TRBJ2-3	.	CASSSGQSTDTQYF	TGTGCCAGCAGCTCCGGACAGAGCACAGATACGCAGTATTTT
TRBV25-1	TRBD1	TRBJ1-4	few	CASSEGQQATNEKLFF	TGTGCCAGCAGTGAGGGACAGCAAGCAACTAATGAAAAACTGTTTTTT
TRBV18	TRBD1	TRBJ1-1	few	CASSPRDRENTEAFF	TGTGCCAGCTCACCGAGGGACAGGGAGAACACTGAAGCTTTCTTT
TRBV28	.	TRBJ2-7	few	CASSLRQPYEQYF	TGTGCCAGCAGTTTAAGACAACCCTACGAGCAGTACTTC
TRBV7-9	TRBD1	TRBJ2-2	.	CASSLPTGGYTGELFF	TGTGCCAGCAGCCTCCCGACAGGGGGGTACACCGGGGAGCTGTTTTTT
TRBV6-5	.	TRBJ2-4	.	CASSRKGFVGGIQYF	TGTGCCAGCAGTCGTAAGGGCTTCGTTGGAGGCATTCAGTACTTC
TRBV28	TRBD1	TRBJ2-7	few	CASRKTGDYEQYF	TGTGCCAGCAGGAAGACAGGGGACTACGAGCAGTACTTC
TRBV7-2	.	TRBJ2-1	.	CASRIRQSIYNEQFF	TGTGCCAGCAGGATAAGACAGAGTATTTACAATGAGCAGTTCTTC
TRBV18	.	TRBJ2-7	.	CASSPVKGLSSYEQYF	TGTGCCAGCTCACCGGTTAAGGGACTTTCCTCCTACGAGCAGTACTTC
TRBV27	.	TRBJ2-5	few	CASSFSGQETQYF	TGTGCCAGCAGTTTCTCGGGGCAAGAGACCCAGTACTTC
TRBV13	.	TRBJ2-1	few	CASSFVLAYNEQFF	TGTGCCAGCAGCTTTGTACTAGCATACAATGAGCAGTTCTTC
TRBV4-1	TRBD1	TRBJ1-3	.	CASSQDSGTGYGNTIYF	TGCGCCAGCAGCCAAGATTCCGGGACAGGGTATGGAAACACCATATATTTT
TRBV6-5	.	TRBJ2-1	.	CASSYEKQGYNEQFF	TGTGCCAGCAGTTACGAGAAACAGGGATACAATGAGCAGTTCTTC
TRBV9	TRBD2	TRBJ2-7	few	CASSVALAGVSEQYF	TGTGCCAGCAGCGTCGCGCTAGCGGGAGTAAGCGAGCAGTACTTC
TRBV11-2	.	TRBJ2-5	few	CASSVGTSWETQYF	TGTGCCAGCAGCGTAGGGACTTCCTGGGAGACCCAGTACTTC
TRBV28	TRBD2	TRBJ2-1	.	CASSRKLAYNEQFF	TGTGCCAGCAGTCGGAAACTAGCGTACAATGAGCAGTTCTTC
TRBV4-1	.	TRBJ2-3	.	CASSQEADTQYF	TGCGCCAGCAGCCAAGAGGCTGATACGCAGTATTTT
TRBV5-1	TRBD1	TRBJ2-1	.	CASSLFQGVLNEQFF	TGCGCCAGCAGCTTGTTTCAGGGGGTTTTGAATGAGCAGTTCTTC
TRBV7-9	.	TRBJ2-5	.	CASSRGAETQYF	TGTGCCAGCAGCCGAGGCGCAGAGACCCAGTACTTC
TRBV9	.	TRBJ1-2	.	CASSDQRGPYGYTF	TGTGCCAGCAGCGATCAAAGGGGTCCCTATGGCTACACCTTC
TRBV6-5	.	TRBJ1-2	few	CASRLQGYYGYTF	TGTGCCAGCAGGCTACAGGGATACTATGGCTACACCTTC
TRBV28	TRBD1	TRBJ2-7	.	CASSPPGQNYEQYF	TGTGCCAGCAGTCCCCCGGGACAGAACTACGAGCAGTACTTC
TRBV5-4	.	TRBJ1-5	.	CASSIQGPNQPQHF	TGTGCCAGCAGCATTCAGGGCCCGAATCAGCCCCAGCATTTT
TRBV2	TRBD2	TRBJ2-1	.	CASGSQLAGYNEQFF	TGTGCCAGCGGGTCCCAACTAGCGGGCTACAATGAGCAGTTCTTC
TRBV6-5	TRBD1	TRBJ1-2	.	CASSPQGATSYGYTF	TGTGCCAGCAGTCCACAGGGGGCTACGTCCTATGGCTACACCTTC
TRBV11-2	TRBD2	TRBJ2-7	.	CASRGTSGPILYEQYF	TGTGCCAGCAGGGGGACTAGCGGGCCCATCCTCTACGAGCAGTACTTC
TRBV29-1	TRBD1	TRBJ1-1	few	CSARDRGNTEAFF	TGCAGCGCCCGGGACAGGGGAAACACTGAAGCTTTCTTT
TRBV27	TRBD1	TRBJ2-5	.	CASSGTVQETQYF	TGTGCCAGCAGTGGGACAGTCCAAGAGACCCAGTACTTC
TRBV5-1	.	TRBJ2-5	few	CASSFRQAVQETQYF	TGCGCCAGCAGCTTTCGACAGGCTGTCCAAGAGACCCAGTACTTC
TRBV28	.	TRBJ2-7	.	CASSPPYVPSYEQYF	TGTGCCAGCAGTCCGCCCTACGTACCCTCCTACGAGCAGTACTTC
TRBV19	TRBD1	TRBJ1-4	once	CASKRTGTGNEKLFF	TGTGCCAGTAAAAGAACCGGGACAGGGAATGAAAAACTGTTTTTT
TRBV27	.	TRBJ2-2	.	CASSRELAATGELFF	TGTGCCAGCAGCCGAGAACTAGCCGCCACCGGGGAGCTGTTTTTT